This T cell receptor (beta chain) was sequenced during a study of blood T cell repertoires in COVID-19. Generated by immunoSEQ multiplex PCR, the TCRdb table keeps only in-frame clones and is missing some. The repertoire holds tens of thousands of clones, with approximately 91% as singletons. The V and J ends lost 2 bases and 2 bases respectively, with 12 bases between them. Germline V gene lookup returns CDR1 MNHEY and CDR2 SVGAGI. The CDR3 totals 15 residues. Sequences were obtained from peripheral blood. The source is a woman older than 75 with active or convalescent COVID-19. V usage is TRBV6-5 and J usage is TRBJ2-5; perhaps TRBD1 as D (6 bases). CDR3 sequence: CASSYLDRFQETQYF. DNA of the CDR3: TGTGCCAGCAGTTACCTTGACAGGTTTCAAGAGACCCAGTACTTC.